This TCR beta chain emerged from a study of CD8 T cells in Susac syndrome (dated by TCRdb to the late 2010s). Turning to the overall study: Repertoire sequencing was used to test whether CD8+ T cell activation and differentiation in Susac syndrome was antigen driven. The study compared CD8+ T cell repertoire clonality among eleven to twelve healthy donors, approximately 14 Susac syndrome patients and some 16 multiple sclerosis patients.

V is cut back by 0 bases and J by 6 bases, with 3 bases in the junction unmatched. CDR1 is given as LNHNV and CDR2 as YYDKDF, both from the germline V gene (reference sequence). The CDR3 runs 14 residues from the cysteine to the phenylalanine. The only DNA kept is the CDR3, 42 bases in frame from the first base. What the authors observed across the whole study: The study acknowledged that relatively few individuals were included in the TCR sequencing and HLA analysis.

Peripheral blood CD8+ and CD4+ T cells from healthy donors, Susac syndrome patients and multiple sclerosis patients were profiled by high-throughput TCR beta sequencing. Treatment-naive patients with stable or active relapsing-remitting disease fulfilling revised McDonald criteria were used as multiple sclerosis controls. Bulk CD8+ and CD4+ T cells were purified magnetically by negative isolation, whereas CD8+ TEMRA cells were enriched by FACS. Blood was collected in EDTA tubes and processed within 24 hours, with PBMCs isolated through density gradient centrifugation. PBMCs destined for TCR sequencing were cryopreserved in liquid nitrogen and later thawed in a 37 °C water bath. The sorted or isolated CD4+, CD8+ and CD8+ TEMRA cells reached a purity of at least 90%. RNA was extracted using the RNeasy kit, and roughly 0.5 to 1 microgram was reverse transcribed with random hexamers. The immunoSEQ multiplex PCR assay, which covers 54 Vbeta and 13 Jbeta segments, was used to amplify TCR beta CDR3 regions. Bias from PCR amplification was corrected by using a synthetic template baseline for primer optimization and for computational correction. On the authors' methods: Only productive sequences were kept, with reads annotated to V, D and J genes according to IMGT and analyzed in immunoSEQ Analyzer. Clonality was computed as one minus Shannon entropy normalized by log2 of the number of productive unique sequences. Public and private clones were assessed among the 100 most prevalent clones of each patient and control. Clones were defined as Susac-specific if absent from the healthy and MS cohorts, from around 1,000 published viral clones and from other ImmuneACCESS disease sequences. TCRdb reprocessing: public reads trimmed at Q25 with fastp, clones called with MiXCR, in-frame beta chains kept. Rows merge per CDR3 protein into single entries with the most common DNA and genes. TCRdb's processing, not the study's, gives the V and J calls here. In all, the sample holds about 130,000 distinct CDR3 sequences, and over 85% of those were seen once. The leading ten clones occupy roughly 0.29% of the sample.

Comments on this clonotype: This clone's antigen is unknown. Base-call qualities are not available, and no considerably larger clone is one nucleotide away.

The V and J segments used are TRBV15 and TRBJ2-3, and 7 junctional nucleotides match TRBD2. Sample: CD8+ T cells from PBMCs. The clonotype comes from a human donor with multiple sclerosis. The CDR3 is CATSRDAGADTQYF. Here is the DNA: TGTGCCACCAGCAGAGATGCGGGAGCCGATACGCAGTATTTT.